This T cell receptor (beta chain) was recorded in a study of type 1 regulatory T cells. About the research overall: T-allo10 is a Tr1-enriched, alloantigen-specific CD4 T cell product made in vitro. Findings and limits, study-wide: Compared with non-Tr1 cells, Tr1 cells showed a narrower TCR repertoire.

As regards this clonotype: Its antigen is unidentified.

One entry per CDR3 protein results from TCRdb running MiXCR on the reads. The sample lists about 71,000 distinct CDR3 sequences; about 20% were seen once. Germline V gene sequence: CDR1 LNHNV, CDR2 YYDKDF (reference sequence). V lost 4 bases to trimming and J lost 2 bases; unmatched junction nucleotides: 16. The CDR3 sequence is 18 residues long. This clonotype was obtained from a human donor in good health. The source material was cultured type 1 regulatory T (Tr1) cells, either the whole culture or a sorted fraction (not recorded which). The rearrangement uses TRBV15 and TRBJ2-5; 7 nucleotides line up with TRBD2. The CDR3 region is CATSNAMAGTISQETQYF. The CDR3 DNA follows: TGTGCCACCAGCAACGCAATGGCCGGGACTATAAGTCAAGAGACCCAGTACTTC.